Listed below are T cell receptor beta chains from one sample, sequenced in a study of T-cell memory formation after mild COVID-19. TCRdb re-analysed the 5' RACE reads in MiXCR, keeping a single row per CDR3 protein. The table shows approximately 260,000 distinct CDR3 sequences, with about 16% occurring only once. The sample taken for sequencing was PBMCs or a T cell subset sorted from them (not recorded which). These receptor sequences come from a man in his late teens or twenties who had mild COVID-19 (a few samples of this study predate the infection). Cell type and time point are not known. CDR3s include the opening cysteine and the closing phenylalanine or tryptophan.

CDR3aa,j_gene,v_gene
CASSFGTVNTEAFF,TRBJ1-1,TRBV7-2
CASGAGANTGELFF,TRBJ2-2,TRBV7-9
CASSQEGSPNTDTQYF,TRBJ2-3,TRBV4-1
CSARGGGGTDTQYF,TRBJ2-3,TRBV20-1
CASSADLYTEAFF,TRBJ1-1,TRBV6-1
CASSQDSRGSGNTIYF,TRBJ1-3,TRBV4-3
CASSPLRLYNEQFF,TRBJ2-1,TRBV7-2
CASSDRDASYEQYF,TRBJ2-7,TRBV2
CASSWDGRFAGYTF,TRBJ1-2,TRBV5-1
CASSQDGLKQFF,TRBJ2-1,TRBV4-2
CASSFRGQTSYNSPLHF,TRBJ1-6,TRBV7-2
CASSLGAGSETQYF,TRBJ2-5,TRBV5-1
CASRGTFGEKLFF,TRBJ1-4,TRBV18
CASSFLRKAGELFF,TRBJ2-2,TRBV7-2
CASTRKPSGNTIYF,TRBJ1-3,TRBV7-9
CASSPEDTDTQYF,TRBJ2-3,TRBV18
CASRLQGAIGSGELFF,TRBJ2-2,TRBV19
CASSVQGNSNQPQHF,TRBJ1-5,TRBV6-1
CASSFSGTTGELFF,TRBJ2-2,TRBV7-9
CASSQSGARETQYF,TRBJ2-5,TRBV7-2
CSVLDRVGYEQYF,TRBJ2-7,TRBV29-1
CASSQDIQSTSGANVLTF,TRBJ2-6,TRBV4-3